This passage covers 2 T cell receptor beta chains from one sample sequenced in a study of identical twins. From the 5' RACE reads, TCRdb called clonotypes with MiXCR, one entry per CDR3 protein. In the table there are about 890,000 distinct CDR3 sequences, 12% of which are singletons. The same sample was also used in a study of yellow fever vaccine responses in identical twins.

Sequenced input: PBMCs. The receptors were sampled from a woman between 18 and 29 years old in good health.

This chain's CDR3 is CSVERGEGGNEQFF. CDR3 DNA: TGCAGCGTTGAGCGTGGAGAGGGGGGCAATGAGCAGTTCTTC. The genes are TRBV29-1 and TRBJ2-1, with D possibly being TRBD1 or TRBD2 (6 bases each). The CDR3 has 14 amino acids. Germline V gene lookup returns CDR1 SQVTM and CDR2 ANQGSEA. Trimming pared 3 bases from V and 6 bases from J, leaving 15 bases between.

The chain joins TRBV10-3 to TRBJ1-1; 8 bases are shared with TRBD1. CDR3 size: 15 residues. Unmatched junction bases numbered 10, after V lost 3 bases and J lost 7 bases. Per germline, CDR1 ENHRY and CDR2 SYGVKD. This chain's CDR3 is CAISDGQGSGDEAFF. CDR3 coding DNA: TGTGCCATCAGTGACGGACAGGGCTCGGGTGATGAAGCTTTCTTT.